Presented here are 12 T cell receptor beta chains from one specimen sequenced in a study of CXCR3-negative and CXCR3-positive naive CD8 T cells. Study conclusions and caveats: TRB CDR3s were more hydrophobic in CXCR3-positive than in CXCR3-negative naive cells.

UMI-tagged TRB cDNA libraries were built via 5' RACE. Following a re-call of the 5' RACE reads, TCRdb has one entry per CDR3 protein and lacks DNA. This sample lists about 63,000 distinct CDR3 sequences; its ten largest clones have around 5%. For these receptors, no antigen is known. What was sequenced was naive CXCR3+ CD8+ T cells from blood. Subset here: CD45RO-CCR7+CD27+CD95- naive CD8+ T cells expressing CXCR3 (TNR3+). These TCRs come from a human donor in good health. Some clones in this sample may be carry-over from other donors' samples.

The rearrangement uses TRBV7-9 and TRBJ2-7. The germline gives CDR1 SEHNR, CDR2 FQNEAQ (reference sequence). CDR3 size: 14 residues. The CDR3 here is CASSPGSPYYEQYF.

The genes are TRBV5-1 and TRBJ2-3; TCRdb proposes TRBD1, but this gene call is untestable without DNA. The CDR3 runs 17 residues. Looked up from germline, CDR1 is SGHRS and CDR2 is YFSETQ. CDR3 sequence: CASSLGLMTGATDTQYF. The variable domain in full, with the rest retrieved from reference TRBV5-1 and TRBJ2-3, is KAGVTQTPRYLIKTRGQQVTLSCSPISGHRSVSWYQQTPGQGLQFLFEYFSETQRNKGNFPGRFSGRQFSNSRSEMNVSTLELGDSALYLCASSLGLMTGATDTQYFGPGTRLTVL.

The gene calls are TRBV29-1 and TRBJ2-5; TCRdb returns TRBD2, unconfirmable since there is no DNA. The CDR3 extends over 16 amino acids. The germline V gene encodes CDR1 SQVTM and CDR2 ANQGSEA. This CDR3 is CSASFRDFNTKETQYF.

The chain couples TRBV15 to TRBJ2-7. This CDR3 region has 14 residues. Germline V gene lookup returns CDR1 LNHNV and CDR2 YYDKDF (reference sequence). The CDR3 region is CATSRRGTSYEQYF.

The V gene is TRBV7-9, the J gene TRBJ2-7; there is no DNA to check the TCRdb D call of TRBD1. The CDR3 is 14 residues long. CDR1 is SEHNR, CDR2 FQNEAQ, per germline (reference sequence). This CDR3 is CASSQQGSAYEQYF.

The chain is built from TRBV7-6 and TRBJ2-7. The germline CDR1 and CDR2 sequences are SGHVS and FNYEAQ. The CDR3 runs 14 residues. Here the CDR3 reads CASSPANEAYEQYF.

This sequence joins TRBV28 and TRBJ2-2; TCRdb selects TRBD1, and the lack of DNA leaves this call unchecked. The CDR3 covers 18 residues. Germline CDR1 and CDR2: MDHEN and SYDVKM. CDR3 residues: CASSFPKGTAANTGELFF.

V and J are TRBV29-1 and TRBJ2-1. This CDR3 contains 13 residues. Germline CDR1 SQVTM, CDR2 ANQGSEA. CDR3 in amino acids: CSVGSGSYNEQFF.

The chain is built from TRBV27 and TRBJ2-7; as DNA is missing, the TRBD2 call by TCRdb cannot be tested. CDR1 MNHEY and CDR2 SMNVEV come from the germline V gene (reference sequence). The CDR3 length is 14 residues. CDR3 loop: CDSTTSGASYEQYF.

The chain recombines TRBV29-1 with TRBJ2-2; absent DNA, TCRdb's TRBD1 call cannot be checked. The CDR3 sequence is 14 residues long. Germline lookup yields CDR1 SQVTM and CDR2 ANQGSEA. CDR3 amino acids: CSVERGDHTGELFF.

The CDR3 loop is CSARDLSYNEQFF. The J gene is TRBJ2-1, the V gene TRBV20-1. Germline loops: CDR1 DFQATT, CDR2 SNEGSKA (reference sequence). This CDR3 has 13 residues.

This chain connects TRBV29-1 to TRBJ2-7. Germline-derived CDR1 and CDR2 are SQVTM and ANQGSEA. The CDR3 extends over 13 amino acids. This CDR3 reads CSVEAGISYEQYF.